The next 7 T cell receptor beta chains were all read from a single sample in a study of blood T cell repertoires in COVID-19. TCRdb's copy holds only in-frame clones and misses some; the assay was immunoSEQ multiplex PCR. The profile shows 150,000 to 200,000 clones, 86% of them singletons. Specimen: peripheral blood. The receptors come from a woman aged 55-75 years with COVID-19, enrolled during active disease.

The chain uses TRBV28 and TRBJ1-2, with 11 bases that match TRBD1. The V segment lost 4 bases and the J segment 8 bases; nucleotides outside the gene matches: 21. CDR3 length equals 19 residues. From germline, CDR1 is MDHEN and CDR2 SYDVKM. This CDR3 is CASSSTNIRDRGVVSGYTF. CDR3 coding DNA: TGTGCCAGCAGTTCTACCAATATCCGGGACAGGGGGGTCGTTTCGGGCTACACCTTC.

This chain connects TRBV5-1 to TRBJ2-7; TRBD1 matches 7 bases. The V and J ends lost 2 bases and 5 bases, in that order; junction bases with no gene match: 7. This CDR3 comprises 14 residues. Germline assignment: CDR1 SGHRS and CDR2 YFSETQ. CDR3 protein: CASSLLQGDNEQYF. DNA of the CDR3: TGCGCCAGCAGCTTATTGCAGGGGGACAACGAGCAGTACTTC.

The chain employs TRBV19 and TRBJ2-2; TRBD1 matches at 7 bases. Germline V CDR1 and CDR2: LNHDA, SQIVND (reference sequence). Trimming took 3 bases from V and 6 from J; bases not matched to a gene: 7. The CDR3 runs 15 residues. This CDR3 reads CASSIVGTASGELFF. The CDR3 DNA sequence: TGTGCCAGTAGTATTGTTGGGACAGCCTCCGGGGAGCTGTTTTTT. The variable domain in full, completed from reference TRBV19 and TRBJ2-2, reads DGGITQSPKYLFRKEGQNVTLSCEQNLNHDAMYWYRQDPGQGLRLIYYSQIVNDFQKGDIAEGYSVSREKKESFPLTVTSAQKNPTAFYLCASSIVGTASGELFFGEGSRLTVL.

This clone occurred a few times. The chain is built from TRBV5-1 and TRBJ2-1, with a possible D match to TRBD2 (6 bases). V lost 0 bases, J lost 2 bases, and 12 bases lay in between. This CDR3 has 16 amino acids. Germline V gene sequence: CDR1 SGHRS, CDR2 YFSETQ. The CDR3 here is CASSLEIAAAYNEQFF. DNA for the CDR3: TGCGCCAGCAGCTTGGAAATAGCGGCTGCCTACAATGAGCAGTTCTTC.

This clone was recorded once. V gene TRBV10-3 combines with J gene TRBJ2-2, with D tentatively TRBD1 (6 bases). The CDR3 length is 14 residues. The V gene lost 9 bases and the J gene lost 0 bases, with 11 bases spanning the gap. The V gene's germline CDR1 is ENHRY and CDR2 SYGVKD. DNA of the CDR3: TGTGCCATAGCAGGGGAATCGAACACCGGGGAGCTGTTTTTT. It translates to CAIAGESNTGELFF.

The CDR3: CASSQFGANVLTF. The CDR3 DNA is TGTGCCAGCAGCCAATTCGGGGCCAACGTCCTGACTTTC. The chain combines TRBV11-1 with TRBJ2-6; no clear D gene. The CDR3 has 13 amino acids. Germline CDR1 and CDR2: SGHAT and FQDESV (reference sequence). The ends were cut back, 5 bases at V and 4 bases at J, with 6 bases in the middle.

V and J are TRBV7-6 and TRBJ1-4, with 10 bases identical to TRBD1. The CDR3 covers 16 residues. The germline CDR1 and CDR2 sequences are SGHVS and FNYEAQ. V dropped 4 bases and J dropped 5; count of bases not matched to a gene: 7. CDR3 nucleotide sequence: TGTGCCAGCAGCTACGTCCGGACAGGGGGGAATGAAAAACTGTTTTTT. Amino acid sequence: CASSYVRTGGNEKLFF.